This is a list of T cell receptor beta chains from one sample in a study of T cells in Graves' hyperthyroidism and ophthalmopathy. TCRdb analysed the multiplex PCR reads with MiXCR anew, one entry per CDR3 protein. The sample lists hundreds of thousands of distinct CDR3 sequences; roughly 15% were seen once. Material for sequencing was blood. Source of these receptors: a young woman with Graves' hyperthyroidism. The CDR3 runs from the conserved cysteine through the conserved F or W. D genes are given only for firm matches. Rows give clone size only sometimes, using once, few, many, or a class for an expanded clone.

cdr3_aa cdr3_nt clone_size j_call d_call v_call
CASSRVAGPYNEQFF TGTGCCAGCAGCCGTGTAGCGGGCCCCTACAATGAGCAGTTCTTC many TRBJ2-1 TRBD2 TRBV11-2
CASSQTGRYGYTF TGTGCCAGCAGTCAAACAGGGAGATATGGCTACACCTTC many TRBJ1-2 - TRBV12-3/TRBV12-4
CSARDRTSDQTYEQYF TGCAGTGCTCGGGACAGAACATCTGACCAGACCTACGAGCAGTACTTC few TRBJ2-7 TRBD1 TRBV20-1
CASSPPGTKNIQYF TGCGCCAGCAGCCCGCCTGGGACCAAAAACATTCAGTACTTC few TRBJ2-4 - TRBV5-1
CASSLTGGITDTQYF TGTGCCAGCAGTTTGACAGGGGGGATAACAGATACGCAGTATTTT many TRBJ2-3 TRBD1 TRBV7-3
CASSQIPPNNEQYF TGTGCCAGCAGTCAAATACCCCCGAACAACGAGCAGTACTTC - TRBJ2-7 - TRBV6-1
CASSISSRTDTQYF TGCGCCAGCAGCATAAGTTCGCGCACAGATACGCAGTATTTT many TRBJ2-3 - TRBV5-1
CASSLSPGAQETQYF TGTGCCAGCAGTTTATCTCCCGGAGCCCAAGAGACCCAGTACTTC many TRBJ2-5 - TRBV28
CASSLATWLAGGHEQFF TGTGCCAGCAGTTTAGCGACGTGGCTAGCGGGAGGCCATGAGCAGTTCTTC many TRBJ2-1 TRBD2 TRBV12-3/TRBV12-4
CASSYGLDSYNEQFF TGTGCCAGCAGTTACGGTTTAGACTCCTACAATGAGCAGTTCTTC few TRBJ2-1 - TRBV6-6
CASSQQAGGAGELFF TGTGCCAGCAGCCAGCAAGCGGGAGGGGCCGGGGAGCTGTTTTTT - TRBJ2-2 TRBD2 TRBV4-2
CASSQDLDFPGEQYF TGCGCCAGCAGCCAAGATCTTGACTTCCCGGGCGAGCAGTACTTC - TRBJ2-7 - TRBV4-3
CASSISGARQPQHF TGTGCCAGTAGTATTAGCGGGGCACGACAGCCCCAGCATTTT - TRBJ1-5 - TRBV19
CASSLTPGTSGGTGELFF TGTGCCAGCAGCCTAACACCGGGGACTAGCGGAGGAACCGGGGAGCTGTTTTTT - TRBJ2-2 TRBD2 TRBV9
CASGLAAGTQYF TGTGCCAGCGGACTAGCGGCAGGGACCCAGTACTTC many TRBJ2-5 TRBD2 TRBV6-2/TRBV6-3
CSARDYGQGVPGELFF TGCAGTGCTAGAGATTATGGACAGGGGGTTCCCGGGGAGCTGTTTTTT many TRBJ2-2 TRBD1 TRBV20-1
CASSPWEGRGDTQYF TGTGCCAGCAGTCCTTGGGAGGGGCGCGGGGATACGCAGTATTTT few TRBJ2-3 TRBD2 TRBV27
CASSLIYRARYNEQFF TGTGCCAGCAGCTTAATTTATCGTGCTAGGTACAATGAGCAGTTCTTC many TRBJ2-1 - TRBV7-8
CAWNRLGETQYF TGTGCCTGGAACAGGCTCGGAGAGACCCAGTACTTC many TRBJ2-5 - TRBV30
CSARGGAGGTYEQYF TGCAGTGCTAGGGGCGGAGCGGGAGGCACCTACGAGCAGTACTTC many TRBJ2-7 TRBD2 TRBV20-1
CASTPGQGVQETQYF TGTGCCAGCACGCCGGGACAGGGGGTGCAAGAGACCCAGTACTTC - TRBJ2-5 TRBD1 TRBV7-9
CSARTAGSYEQYF TGCAGTGCTAGGACGGCGGGAAGCTACGAGCAGTACTTC many TRBJ2-7 - TRBV20-1
CASSRSDTQYF TGTGCCAGCAGCCGTTCAGATACGCAGTATTTT many TRBJ2-3 - TRBV19
CSARDSRLAGGPRGDTQYF TGCAGTGCTAGAGATTCACGACTAGCGGGAGGCCCCCGGGGAGATACGCAGTATTTT - TRBJ2-3 TRBD2 TRBV20-1
CSAREGASGSFREQYF TGCAGTGCTAGAGAAGGGGCTAGCGGGAGCTTTCGCGAGCAGTACTTC - TRBJ2-7 TRBD2 TRBV20-1
CASSLPSARYNEQFF TGTGCCAGCAGCTTACCTAGCGCACGCTACAATGAGCAGTTCTTC many TRBJ2-1 - TRBV11-3
CASSSRQGLILNTEAFF TGTGCCAGCTCAAGCCGACAGGGGTTAATTTTGAACACTGAAGCTTTCTTT - TRBJ1-1 TRBD1 TRBV18
CSARRDGNTEAFF TGCAGTGCGAGGAGGGATGGGAACACTGAAGCTTTCTTT many TRBJ1-1 - TRBV20-1
CASTPDRGNEKLFF TGTGCCAGCACCCCGGACAGGGGTAATGAAAAACTGTTTTTT few TRBJ1-4 TRBD1 TRBV28
CATSDLRFRNTEAFF TGTGCCACCAGTGATTTGAGGTTCAGGAACACTGAAGCTTTCTTT - TRBJ1-1 - TRBV24-1
CSARDARAGFPYNEQFF TGCAGTGCTAGGGACGCACGAGCGGGCTTCCCCTACAATGAGCAGTTCTTC many TRBJ2-1 - TRBV20-1
CATSDPVGGEPRGQFF TGTGCCACCAGTGACCCCGTAGGGGGAGAGCCCCGTGGGCAGTTCTTC few TRBJ2-1 - TRBV24-1
CTSSVRAGGTDTQYF TGTACCAGCAGCGTTCGAGCGGGAGGCACAGATACGCAGTATTTT - TRBJ2-3 TRBD2 TRBV9
CASRWREVEQYF TGTGCCAGCAGGTGGCGGGAGGTTGAGCAGTACTTC many TRBJ2-7 TRBD2 TRBV7-9
CSASDSGPNYGYTF TGCAGTGCTAGCGATTCAGGGCCTAACTATGGCTACACCTTC - TRBJ1-2 - TRBV20-1
CAISPFLTDTQYF TGTGCCATCAGTCCCTTCCTCACAGATACGCAGTATTTT - TRBJ2-3 - TRBV10-3
CASTPWGQETQYF TGTGCCAGCACCCCCTGGGGGCAAGAGACCCAGTACTTC many TRBJ2-5 - TRBV11-2
CASSPPGQGITGELFF TGTGCCAGCAGTCCGCCGGGACAGGGGATCACCGGGGAGCTGTTTTTT few TRBJ2-2 TRBD1 TRBV12-3/TRBV12-4
CASSVYDRRTNTDTQYF TGTGCCAGCAGCGTATATGACAGGCGGACAAACACAGATACGCAGTATTTT few TRBJ2-3 - TRBV9
CTSSGSMCINNEQFF TGTACCAGCAGTGGGTCGATGTGTATCAACAATGAGCAGTTCTTC - TRBJ2-1 - TRBV6-7
CASSLYGRGNTEAFF TGTGCCAGCAGTTTATATGGGAGAGGGAACACTGAAGCTTTCTTT few TRBJ1-1 - TRBV28
CASLPGARTGELFF TGTGCCAGCCTCCCGGGAGCCAGGACCGGGGAGCTGTTTTTT few TRBJ2-2 - TRBV27
CASIYVGDTEAFF TGTGCCAGCATTTATGTCGGGGACACTGAAGCTTTCTTT many TRBJ1-1 - TRBV2
CASSPGGAGSRYYNEQFF TGTGCCAGCAGTCCCGGAGGAGCGGGTAGTCGCTATTACAATGAGCAGTTCTTC - TRBJ2-1 - TRBV6-4
CSASGERSQHF TGCAGTGCCTCGGGAGAAAGATCCCAGCATTTT many TRBJ1-5 - TRBV20-1
CSARLQGGTQYF TGCAGTGCTAGACTACAGGGAGGAACGCAGTATTTT many TRBJ2-3 - TRBV20-1
CASSQENRGTDTQYF TGTGCCAGCAGCCAAGAGAACAGGGGGACAGATACGCAGTATTTT few TRBJ2-3 TRBD1 TRBV14
CASSHNQGNANTGELFF TGTGCCAGCTCACACAATCAGGGGAACGCGAACACCGGGGAGCTGTTTTTT few TRBJ2-2 - TRBV18
CASSFGAWTGVRYGYTF TGTGCCAGCAGTTTCGGAGCCTGGACAGGGGTCCGCTATGGCTACACCTTC many TRBJ1-2 TRBD1 TRBV12-3/TRBV12-4
CASSQVRSTDTQYF TGCGCCAGCAGCCAAGTACGGAGCACAGATACGCAGTATTTT - TRBJ2-3 - TRBV4-3
CASSMWETGAYEQYF TGTGCCAGTAGTATGTGGGAGACAGGAGCCTACGAGCAGTACTTC many TRBJ2-7 - TRBV19
CAIRGSAGLEAFF TGTGCCATCAGGGGTAGCGCCGGGCTCGAAGCTTTCTTT few TRBJ1-1 - TRBV10-3
CASSGTEPFLGYTF TGTGCCAGCAGCGGGACAGAACCGTTTCTTGGCTACACCTTC - TRBJ1-2 - TRBV9
CASSPTLTDSKTQYF TGTGCCAGCAGTCCGACCCTGACGGACAGCAAGACCCAGTACTTC - TRBJ2-5 - TRBV6-2/TRBV6-3
CASSFSGSYNEQFF TGTGCCAGCAGTTTCTCCGGCTCCTACAATGAGCAGTTCTTC many TRBJ2-1 - TRBV12-3/TRBV12-4
CASSVTGGPNTEAFF TGCGCCAGCAGCGTTACAGGGGGCCCGAACACTGAAGCTTTCTTT - TRBJ1-1 TRBD1 TRBV5-1
CASSPGENKRVYGYTF TGTGCCAGCAGCCCGGGTGAGAACAAGCGAGTCTATGGCTACACCTTC many TRBJ1-2 - TRBV11-2
CASERTGVDEQFF TGTGCCAGCGAAAGGACAGGGGTGGATGAGCAGTTCTTC many TRBJ2-1 TRBD1 TRBV13
CASGGSRPPYEQYF TGTGCCAGCGGGGGTAGCCGCCCACCCTACGAGCAGTACTTC many TRBJ2-7 - TRBV2